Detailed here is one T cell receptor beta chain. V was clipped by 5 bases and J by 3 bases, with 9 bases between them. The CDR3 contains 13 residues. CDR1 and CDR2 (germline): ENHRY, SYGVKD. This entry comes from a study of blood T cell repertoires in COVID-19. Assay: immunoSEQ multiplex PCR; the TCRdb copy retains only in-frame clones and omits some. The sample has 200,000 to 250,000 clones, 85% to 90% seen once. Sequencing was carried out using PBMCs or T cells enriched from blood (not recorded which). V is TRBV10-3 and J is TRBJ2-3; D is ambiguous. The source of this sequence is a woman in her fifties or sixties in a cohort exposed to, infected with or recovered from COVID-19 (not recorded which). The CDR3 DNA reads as TGTGCCATCAGTACCGGGTTGACAGATACGCAGTATTTT. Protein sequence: CAISTGLTDTQYF.